The 21 T cell receptor beta chains presented below share a single source sample, sequenced in a study of blood T cell repertoires in COVID-19. Data came from immunoSEQ multiplex PCR; TCRdb stores just in-frame clones and leaves some out. Here the sample spans roughly 39,000 clones, 79% being singletons. Sequencing used peripheral blood. The receptors here all came from a man in his sixties or seventies with acute or convalescent COVID-19.

The V and J genes are TRBV6-6 and TRBJ1-3; no firm D call. Germline V CDR1 and CDR2: MNHNY, SVGAGI (reference sequence). V was pared by 5 bases and J by 0 bases, with 8 bases between. The CDR3 is 14 amino acids. Here the CDR3 reads CASSQADSGNTIYF. In nucleotides, the CDR3 is TGTGCCAGCAGTCAAGCCGACTCTGGAAACACCATATATTTT.

The chain is built from TRBV28 and TRBJ1-2; 8 nucleotides agree with TRBD1. The CDR3 extends over 15 amino acids. Germline V CDR1 and CDR2: MDHEN, SYDVKM. V trimming: 4 bases; J trimming: 3 bases; junction bases outside the gene matches: 7. The CDR3 reads CASSSGQGQDYGYTF. In nucleotides, the CDR3 is TGTGCCAGCAGTTCCGGACAGGGCCAAGACTATGGCTACACCTTC.

The V call is TRBV7-2, the J call TRBJ1-1; D not resolved. Trimming cost V 3 bases and J 8 bases, with 7 bases left between them. Germline CDR1 SGHTA, CDR2 FQGNSA. The CDR3 totals 11 residues. The CDR3 bases are TGTGCCAGCAGCTTCGGGAGGGAAGCTTTCTTT. This codes for CASSFGREAFF.

The genes are TRBV27 and TRBJ2-3, with a possible D match to TRBD1 (6 bases). Trimming cost V 4 bases and J 6 bases, with 11 bases left between them. The CDR3 loop spans 13 amino acids. Germline CDR1 MNHEY, CDR2 SMNVEV (reference sequence). The CDR3 DNA reads TGTGCCAGCAGTTCCTCAGGGGCTGATACGCAGTATTTT. This gives the protein CASSSSGADTQYF.

The chain combines TRBV13 with TRBJ1-6; the match to TRBD1 covers 12 bases. The CDR3 is 16 residues long. V gave up 5 bases and J gave up 8 bases; unmatched junction bases: 7. Germline assignment: CDR1 PRHDT and CDR2 FYEKMQ (reference sequence). The CDR3: CASSRMGQGAYSPLHF. The CDR3 DNA is TGTGCCAGCAGCCGAATGGGACAGGGGGCCTATTCACCCCTCCACTTT.

V is TRBV6-1 and J is TRBJ1-2; D gene unclear. The CDR3 is 13 residues long. Trimming shortened V by 1 base and J by 13 bases, and 16 bases separated the two germline ends. The germline gives CDR1 MNHNS, CDR2 SASEGT. The chain's CDR3 is CASSEVRQDVGTF. CDR3 in DNA: TGTGCCAGCAGTGAAGTCAGGCAGGATGTTGGCACCTTC.

The DNA of the CDR3 is TGTGCCAGTAGTTTGGGAGGGGCCTCCTACAATGAGCAGTTCTTC. As protein: CASSLGGASYNEQFF. The V call is TRBV19, the J call TRBJ2-1, with 7 bases fitting TRBD2. The V and J ends lost 5 bases and 0 bases, in that order; junction bases with no gene match: 4. Per germline, CDR1 LNHDA and CDR2 SQIVND (reference sequence). The length of the CDR3 is 15 residues.

The V and J genes are TRBV28 and TRBJ2-1; 8 nucleotides align to TRBD2. The CDR3 extends over 14 amino acids. The V and J ends lost 4 bases and 9 bases, in that order; junction bases with no gene match: 8. Germline V CDR1 and CDR2: MDHEN, SYDVKM. CDR3 protein: CASSSPRGGGEQFF. In nucleotides, the CDR3 is TGTGCCAGCAGTTCCCCTCGGGGGGGAGGTGAGCAGTTCTTC.

This chain connects TRBV7-9 to TRBJ2-5, with TRBD2 matching 8 bases. Germline values: CDR1 SEHNR, CDR2 FQNEAQ (reference sequence). J gave up 1 base and V 0 bases, and 7 bases lay outside the gene matches. The CDR3 length is 17 residues. CDR3 nucleotides: TGTGCCAGCAGCTTAGCGACGAGACTAGCGCGCCAAGAGACCCAGTACTTC. Translated: CASSLATRLARQETQYF.

This chain uses TRBV18 with TRBJ1-2; D not certain. This CDR3 is 14 amino acids long. The V gene lost 2 bases and the J gene lost 6 bases, with 13 bases spanning the gap. Per the germline V gene, CDR1 is KGHSH and CDR2 is LQKENI. The CDR3 bases are TGTGCCAGCTCACCAAGCCCCTCACCGGATGGCTACACCTTC. It yields the protein CASSPSPSPDGYTF.

This clone was recorded once. The rearrangement joins TRBV5-6 to TRBJ2-1; no reliable D call. The CDR3 is 13 amino acids. The V end lost 1 base, the J end lost 10 bases, and 12 bases lay between the germline ends. From germline, CDR1 is SGHDT and CDR2 YYEEEE. The CDR3 DNA reads as TGTGCCAGCAGCTTGAGAGCTGAGTGGGAGCAGTTCTTC. It is translated as CASSLRAEWEQFF.

This chain uses TRBV3-1 (or the pseudogene TRBV3-2) with TRBJ1-1; tentatively, D is TRBD1 (5 bases). Trimming pared 5 bases from V and 2 bases from J, leaving 12 bases between. The CDR3 contains 14 residues. Germline V gene sequence: CDR1 LGHDT, CDR2 YNNKEL (reference sequence). The DNA for the CDR3 is TGTGCCAGCAGCGTGGGACTACCTAACACTGAAGCTTTCTTT. Amino acids: CASSVGLPNTEAFF.

V is TRBV14 and J is TRBJ2-5; D is uncertain. V was cut by 6 bases and J by 5 bases, with 16 bases left in between. In germline, CDR1 is SGHDN, CDR2 FVKESK. The CDR3 is 14 residues long. The DNA for the CDR3 is TGTGCCAGCAGTCGAGGCGGCCTCCGGGAGACCCAGTACTTC. It is translated as CASSRGGLRETQYF.

The gene calls are TRBV2 and TRBJ1-5; possibly TRBD1 for D (6 bases). The germline V gene has CDR1 SNHLY and CDR2 FYNNEI. V lost 9 bases and J 6 bases, leaving 15 bases between the germline ends. This CDR3 region has 13 residues. The CDR3 DNA follows: TGTGCCAGTGGCGGGGGGCGCGTTCAGCCCCAGCATTTT. This codes for CASGGGRVQPQHF.

This clone came up a few times. This sequence joins TRBV28 and TRBJ1-6; no clear D. The CDR3 loop spans 12 amino acids. The germline gives CDR1 MDHEN, CDR2 SYDVKM. Trimming cost V 5 bases and J 10 bases, with 9 bases left between them. The CDR3: CASSRRRSPLHF. The CDR3 DNA sequence: TGTGCCAGCAGTCGGCGGCGATCACCCCTCCACTTT.

This clone was counted a few times. The chain couples TRBV27 to TRBJ1-2; D perhaps matches TRBD1 (5 bases). The germline V gene has CDR1 MNHEY and CDR2 SMNVEV (reference sequence). Trimming left V 2 bases short and J 0 bases short, with 10 bases between. The CDR3 covers 15 residues. CDR3 protein: CASSLQGYSNYGYTF. The CDR3 nucleotides are TGTGCCAGCAGTTTACAGGGATATTCTAACTATGGCTACACCTTC.

The CDR3 is CASSVGQPGGTEAFF. The CDR3 DNA reads TGCGCCAGCAGCGTGGGACAGCCGGGAGGGACTGAAGCTTTCTTT. The chain is built from TRBV5-1 and TRBJ1-1; 7 nucleotides agree with TRBD1. This CDR3 has 15 residues. CDR1 SGHRS and CDR2 YFSETQ come from the germline V gene. The trim removed 4 bases at V and 5 bases at J, leaving 11 bases unmatched.

Comments on this clone: One end of the junction varies from germline; a read error may be responsible. This chain links TRBV7-7 with TRBJ2-1; 11 bases are shared with TRBD2. Germline V lookup: CDR1 SSHAT, CDR2 FNYEAQ (reference sequence). This CDR3 spans 14 amino acids. The CDR3, as DNA: TGTGCTAGCAGCATAGCGGGAGGGCCGGGTGAGCAGTTCTTC. This sequence encodes CASSIAGGPGEQFF. Using reference TRBV7-7 and TRBJ2-1 for the parts outside the CDR3, the full variable domain is GAGVSQSPRYKVTKRGQDVTLRCDPISSHATLYWYQQALGQGPEFLTYFNYEAQPDKSGLPSDRFSAERPEGSISTLTIQRTEQRDSAMYRCASSIAGGPGEQFFGPGTRLTVL.

The V call is TRBV28, the J call TRBJ1-2; D possibly corresponds to TRBD1 (5 bases). V shed 6 bases and J shed 0 bases, with 8 bases lying between them. Looked up from germline, CDR1 is MDHEN and CDR2 is SYDVKM. CDR3 length: 13 residues. Written as DNA, the CDR3 is TGTGCCAGCAGGACGACAGCTAACTATGGCTACACCTTC. The encoded protein is CASRTTANYGYTF.

The rearrangement joins TRBV11-2 to TRBJ2-1; perhaps TRBD2 as D (5 bases). V gave up 2 bases and J gave up 0 bases, with 8 bases separating them. There are 15 residues in the CDR3. Germline CDR1 SGHAT, CDR2 FQNNGV. The DNA of the CDR3 is TGTGCCAGCAGCTTAAGACTAAGCTCCTACAATGAGCAGTTCTTC. It yields the protein CASSLRLSSYNEQFF. Combining the CDR3 with reference TRBV11-2 and TRBJ2-1 gives the whole variable domain EAGVAQSPRYKIIEKRQSVAFWCNPISGHATLYWYQQILGQGPKLLIQFQNNGVVDDSQLPKDRFSAERLKGVDSTLKIQPAKLEDSAVYLCASSLRLSSYNEQFFGPGTRLTVL.

The V call is TRBV28, the J call TRBJ1-5; 7 nucleotides match TRBD1. Trimming removed 7 bases from V and 5 bases from J; junction bases left unmatched: 8. This CDR3 comprises 14 residues. In germline, CDR1 is MDHEN, CDR2 SYDVKM. CDR3 amino acids: CASTEGQRYQPQHF. DNA for the CDR3: TGTGCCAGCACCGAGGGACAGAGATATCAGCCCCAGCATTTT.